A single sample is the source of the 15 T cell receptor beta chains below, sequenced in a study of regulatory T cells in long-lasting Graves disease. The time point here: newly diagnosed GD, antithyroid drugs for less than 3 months. Researchers made the TCR library from RNA that was extracted from PBMCs. Arm-PCR with iRepertoire HTBI primers amplified the CDR3 regions for these TCR beta libraries. Each CDR3 protein gets one entry after TCRdb re-called the multiplex PCR reads with MiXCR. Of roughly 610,000 distinct CDR3 sequences in the sample, approximately 15% were seen once. The data were also submitted as part of a second study, on T cells in Graves' hyperthyroidism and ophthalmopathy.

Sequenced here: peripheral blood mononuclear cells (PBMCs), sampled at new diagnosis, from a patient treated with antithyroid drugs. These receptors were obtained from a woman aged 30 to 39 with Graves disease.

The chain couples TRBV4-1 to TRBJ1-2, with D possibly matching TRBD1 (5 bases). The CDR3 runs to 14 residues. V was shortened by 4 bases and J by 4 bases, with 13 bases between the two germline ends. The germline CDR1 and CDR2 sequences are MGHRA and YSYEKL. Written as DNA, the CDR3 is TGCGCCAGCAGCCCAAGGGACGGCGGCTATGGCTACACCTTC. It translates to CASSPRDGGYGYTF.

This clonotype was seen ten or more times. The V and J genes are TRBV28 and TRBJ2-3; 9 nucleotides agree with TRBD2. The CDR3 loop spans 15 amino acids. V lost 7 bases and J lost 8; bases outside the gene matches: 13. The germline gives CDR1 MDHEN, CDR2 SYDVKM. For the CDR3, the DNA is TGTGCCAGCACCCAAGGGGCGGGAGGGAGAGGTACGCAGTATTTT. This sequence encodes CASTQGAGGRGTQYF.

The genes are TRBV27 and TRBJ2-7, with 7 bases identical to TRBD1. The V gene's germline CDR1 is MNHEY and CDR2 SMNVEV (reference sequence). This CDR3 comprises 15 residues. V trimming: 6 bases; J trimming: 4 bases; junction bases outside the gene matches: 12. As DNA, the CDR3 is TGTGCCAGCAGCCCTCGACAGGGTCTATGGTACGAGCAGTACTTC. Translation: CASSPRQGLWYEQYF.

There are many counts of this clonotype. This rearrangement joins TRBV2 to TRBJ2-5; D remains unclear. Germline V lookup: CDR1 SNHLY, CDR2 FYNNEI. V was clipped by 5 bases and J by 4 bases, with 5 bases between them. CDR3 length equals 11 residues. The CDR3 region is CASSSPETQYF. CDR3 DNA: TGTGCCAGCAGTTCGCCAGAGACCCAGTACTTC.

The sample holds many counts of this clonotype. The chain carries TRBV11-2 and TRBJ2-3, with D possibly being TRBD2 (5 bases). V gave up 0 bases and J gave up 2 bases, with 6 bases separating them. The V gene's germline CDR1 is SGHAT and CDR2 FQNNGV. This CDR3 has 14 residues. The CDR3: CASSLELDTDTQYF. CDR3 nucleotide sequence: TGTGCCAGCAGCTTAGAACTAGACACAGATACGCAGTATTTT.

The sample holds many counts of this clonotype. This chain joins TRBV18 and TRBJ1-1; a possible D gene is TRBD1 (5 bases). Germline lookup yields CDR1 KGHSH and CDR2 LQKENI. Trimming pared 6 bases from V and 1 base from J, leaving 12 bases between. The CDR3 runs 14 residues. The CDR3 nucleotides are TGTGCCAGCTCGCCTCCAAGGGGGAACACTGAAGCTTTCTTT. Its protein product is CASSPPRGNTEAFF.

With respect to this clonotype: This sequence may be a read error, since a much larger clone differs from it by one base. V usage is TRBV14 and J usage is TRBJ1-2; 8 bases fit TRBD1. Per germline, CDR1 SGHDN and CDR2 FVKESK. Germline trimming cut 2 bases from V and 5 bases from J; bases unmatched to any gene: 10. CDR3 size: 16 residues. CDR3 DNA: TGTGCCAGCAGCCAAATGGACAGGGCCCCTGGATATGGCTACACCTTC. This codes for CASSQMDRAPGYGYTF.

The CDR3 DNA is TGTGCCATCAGCGTTGGACAGGGGAACGCAGATACGCAGTATTTT. Amino acids: CAISVGQGNADTQYF. The chain has TRBV10-3 and TRBJ2-3; 9 bases map to TRBD1. This CDR3 spans 15 amino acids. Germline trimming cut 6 bases from V and 4 bases from J; bases unmatched to any gene: 8. From germline, CDR1 is ENHRY and CDR2 SYGVKD.

The chain has TRBV3-1 and TRBJ2-1, with D possibly matching TRBD2 (6 bases). The CDR3 totals 14 residues. Trimming cost V 4 bases and J 7 bases, with 14 bases left between them. The germline CDR1 and CDR2 sequences are LGHDT and YNNKEL (reference sequence). In nucleotides, the CDR3 is TGTGCCAGCAGCCCCCCGGGAGAACGAAATGAGCAGTTCTTC. Translating it yields CASSPPGERNEQFF.

This clonotype was observed many times. This chain joins TRBV3-1 and TRBJ1-1; D is perhaps TRBD1 (5 bases). V was cut by 2 bases and J by 9 bases, with 10 bases left in between. The CDR3 runs to 12 residues. Germline-derived CDR1 and CDR2 are LGHDT and YNNKEL (reference sequence). Here the CDR3 reads CASSQPQEKAFF. In DNA form, the CDR3 reads TGTGCCAGCAGCCAACCACAGGAGAAAGCTTTCTTT.

This clonotype was recorded at least ten times. The chain couples TRBV20-1 to TRBJ2-3; 8 bases match TRBD2. Germline assignment: CDR1 DFQATT and CDR2 SNEGSKA (reference sequence). The junction had 14 bases not matched to a gene; V was cut back by 5 bases and J by 4 bases. The CDR3 sequence is 16 residues long. CDR3 amino acids: CSAASWEREFADTQYF. The DNA for the CDR3 is TGCAGTGCTGCGAGTTGGGAGCGGGAGTTCGCAGATACGCAGTATTTT.

This clonotype was detected ten times or more. V and J are TRBV30 and TRBJ1-2; 9 nucleotides align to TRBD1. Germline V lookup: CDR1 GTSNPN, CDR2 SVGIG (reference sequence). This CDR3 is built from 12 residues. Trimming at V came to 4 bases and at J to 8 bases, leaving 5 bases not matched to a gene. Here the CDR3 reads CAWTRTGDGYTF. Here the CDR3 DNA reads TGTGCCTGGACCAGGACAGGGGACGGCTACACCTTC.

Ten or more counts support this clonotype. The V call is TRBV12-3 or TRBV12-4, the J call TRBJ2-3; 12 bases agree with TRBD2. The CDR3 runs to 15 residues. The V segment lost 6 bases and the J segment 7 bases; nucleotides outside the gene matches: 8. As DNA, the CDR3 is TGTGCCAGCAGCCTTGGACTAGCGGGAAGGTATACGCAGTATTTT. Residues: CASSLGLAGRYTQYF.

This clonotype showed up many times. The chain links TRBV2 to TRBJ1-6, with D uncertain. The CDR3 consists of 14 residues. From germline, CDR1 is SNHLY and CDR2 FYNNEI. V was trimmed by 7 bases and J by 7 bases, leaving 14 bases between them. The CDR3 region has the DNA TGTGCCAGCACGGTAGAGGTCGGCAATTCACCCCTCCACTTT. Protein product: CASTVEVGNSPLHF.

V gene TRBV18 combines with J gene TRBJ1-6; D not resolved. The germline V gene has CDR1 KGHSH and CDR2 LQKENI. Trimming left V 0 bases short and J 0 bases short, with 6 bases between. The CDR3 extends over 16 amino acids. The CDR3 here is CASSPPQSSYNSPLHF. The CDR3 bases are TGTGCCAGCTCACCACCACAGAGCTCCTATAATTCACCCCTCCACTTT.